This T cell receptor beta chain was obtained from a study of CD8+CD57+ T cells in acquired aplastic anemia. As for the study in general: Healthy donors averaged approximately 9.8 million reads for CD4+ cells.

Germline values: CDR1 LNHNV, CDR2 YYDKDF (reference sequence). The CDR3 is made up of 14 amino acids. With 9 bases clipped from V and 1 base from J, the junction kept 8 bases outside the gene matches. This clonotype has ten or more counts. Genomic DNA templated the TCR beta VDJ and CDR3 profiling. TCRdb ran MiXCR on the reads and lists one entry per CDR3 protein. The sample consists of about 110,000 distinct CDR3 sequences, about half of them appearing once. This receptor was taken from a human donor in good health, serving as a control. The material sequenced was sorted CD4+, CD8+, or CD8+CD57+ T cells (not recorded which) from PBMCs. This chain joins TRBV15 and TRBJ2-7, with 8 bases aligning to TRBD2. CDR3 residues: CATWLVAGSYEQYF. Written as DNA, the CDR3 is TGTGCCACTTGGTTAGTAGCGGGGTCCTACGAGCAGTACTTC.